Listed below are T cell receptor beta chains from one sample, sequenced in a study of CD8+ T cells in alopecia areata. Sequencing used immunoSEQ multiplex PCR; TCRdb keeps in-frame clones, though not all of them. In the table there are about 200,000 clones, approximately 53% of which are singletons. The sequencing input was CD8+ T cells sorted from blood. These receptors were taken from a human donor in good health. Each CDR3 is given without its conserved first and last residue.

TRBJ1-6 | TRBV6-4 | ASSDSTGGNSPLH
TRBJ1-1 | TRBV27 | ASSLAPGSTEAF
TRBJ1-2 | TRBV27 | ASSLTAANYGYT
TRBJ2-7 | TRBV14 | ASSQGIRDRGTVSYEQY
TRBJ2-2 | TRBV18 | ASSPPGLANTGELF
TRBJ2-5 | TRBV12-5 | ASGLGGNQETQY
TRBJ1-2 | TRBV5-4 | ASSLVPGTGYT
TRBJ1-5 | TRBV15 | ATTEVSNQPQH
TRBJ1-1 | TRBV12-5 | ASGDVGGANTEAF
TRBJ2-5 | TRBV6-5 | ASSLQETQY
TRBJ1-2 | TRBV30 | AWSGKGHGYT
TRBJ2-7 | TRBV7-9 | ASSLGYGDRSYEQY
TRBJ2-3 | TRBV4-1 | ASSQEGLAGFTDTQY
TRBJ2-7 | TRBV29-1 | SVQDRVASYEQY
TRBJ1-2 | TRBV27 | ASSLVGRGDHYGYT
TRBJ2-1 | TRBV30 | ASDANEQF
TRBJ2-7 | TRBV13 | ASSQTSYEQY
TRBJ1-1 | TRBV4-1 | ASSRGGTEAF
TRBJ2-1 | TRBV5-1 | ASAKGINNYNEQF
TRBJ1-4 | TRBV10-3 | AIGTGDEKLF
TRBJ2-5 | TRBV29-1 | SVGVPYQETQY
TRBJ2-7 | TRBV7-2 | ASSHNPQIPYEQY
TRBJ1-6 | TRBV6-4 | ASSDGGKHSPLH
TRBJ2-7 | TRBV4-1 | ASSQEHGHVSYEQY
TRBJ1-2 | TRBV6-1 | ASSPTSNYGYT
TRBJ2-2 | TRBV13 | ATANTGELF
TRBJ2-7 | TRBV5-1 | ASSLTGIHEQY
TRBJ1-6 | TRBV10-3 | AIQGAGSPLH
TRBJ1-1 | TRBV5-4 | ASSLVLGGEAF
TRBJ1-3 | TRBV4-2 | ASSQALGNTIY
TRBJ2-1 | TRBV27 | ASSSLDRLNEQF
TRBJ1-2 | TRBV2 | ASSEGVSRYGYT